The 26 T cell receptor beta chains below all came from one sample that was sequenced in a study of control samples from healthy donors and cancer patients. Sequencing used immunoSEQ multiplex PCR; TCRdb keeps in-frame clones, though not all of them. The data show 150,000 to 200,000 clones, with 70% to 90% seen just once and roughly 5.3% held by the top ten. Sequences were obtained from blood. The receptors shown here come from a woman aged 30 to 39 in good health.

The chain uses TRBV7-9 and TRBJ2-7; 10 nucleotides line up with TRBD2. The CDR3 is 16 amino acids. Trimming at V came to 1 base and at J to 4 bases, leaving 7 bases not matched to a gene. The germline V gene encodes CDR1 SEHNR and CDR2 FQNEAQ (reference sequence). The CDR3 loop reads CASSLGSSGRIYEQYF. CDR3 sequence (DNA): TGTGCCAGCAGCTTAGGGTCTAGCGGGAGAATTTACGAGCAGTACTTC.

The chain is built from TRBV3-1 (or the pseudogene TRBV3-2) and TRBJ2-1, with 9 bases lining up with TRBD2. J lost 3 bases, V lost 3 bases, and 6 bases had no gene match. This CDR3 has 16 residues. CDR1 and CDR2 (germline): LGHDT, YNNKEL (reference sequence). CDR3 region: CASSQSRTSVYNEQFF. In DNA, the CDR3 is TGTGCCAGCAGCCAGTCAAGGACTAGCGTCTACAATGAGCAGTTCTTC.

The chain couples TRBV6-5 to TRBJ2-5; no clear D gene. V was trimmed by 4 bases and J by 1 base, leaving 1 base between them. The CDR3 has 11 residues. Germline V CDR1 and CDR2: MNHEY, SVGAGI. The CDR3, as DNA: TGTGCCAGCAGTTTCCAAGAGACCCAGTACTTC. Translating it yields CASSFQETQYF.

The chain recombines TRBV12-3 or TRBV12-4 with TRBJ1-2; D gene ambiguous. The CDR3 contains 13 residues. The V gene lost 5 bases and the J gene lost 10 bases, with 17 bases spanning the gap. Here the CDR3 DNA reads TGTGCCAGCAGTCCCACCTTGAGAGGCCCCTACACCTTC. As protein: CASSPTLRGPYTF.

The chain combines TRBV28 with TRBJ1-5; no clear D gene. Germline V gene lookup returns CDR1 MDHEN and CDR2 SYDVKM. Trimming left V 7 bases short and J 2 bases short, with 18 bases between. The CDR3 has 16 amino acids. CDR3 loop: CASTSSRKTGNQPQHF. CDR3 coding DNA: TGTGCCAGCACCTCTAGCCGAAAAACCGGCAATCAGCCCCAGCATTTT.

This rearrangement joins TRBV14 to TRBJ1-2; D not certain. The germline V gene encodes CDR1 SGHDN and CDR2 FVKESK. The ends were cut back, 4 bases at V and 0 bases at J, with 21 bases in the middle. CDR3 length: 18 residues. CDR3: CASSRLDGGIRTNYGYTF. The CDR3 nucleotides are TGTGCCAGCAGCCGACTCGACGGTGGAATAAGGACTAACTATGGCTACACCTTC.

The CDR3 here is CASKAGSGGGANVLTF. As DNA, the CDR3 is TGTGCCAGCAAAGCGGGGTCCGGGGGTGGGGCCAACGTCCTGACTTTC. This chain links TRBV5-5 with TRBJ2-6; 7 bases agree with TRBD2. Unmatched junction bases numbered 9, after V lost 6 bases and J lost 3 bases. This CDR3 spans 16 amino acids. Per germline, CDR1 SGHKS and CDR2 YYEKEE (reference sequence).

The chain recombines TRBV7-9 with TRBJ2-7; D is possibly TRBD1 (6 bases). The germline V and J ends were trimmed by 5 bases and 2 bases, with 10 bases remaining between them. The CDR3 loop spans 13 amino acids. The V gene's germline CDR1 is SEHNR and CDR2 FQNEAQ (reference sequence). The CDR3 spells CASSREGAYEQYV. As DNA, the CDR3 is TGTGCCAGCAGCCGAGAGGGGGCCTACGAGCAGTACGTC.

V and J are TRBV12-3 or TRBV12-4 and TRBJ1-1; D uncertain. With 3 bases removed from V and 2 bases from J, the gap between germline ends came to 7 bases. The CDR3 length is 13 residues. Here the CDR3 DNA reads TGTGCCAGCAGTTTCGGATATAACACTGAAGCTTTCTTT. As protein: CASSFGYNTEAFF.

The rearrangement joins TRBV11-2 to TRBJ2-3; 8 positions match TRBD2. Germline V gene data show CDR1 as SGHAT and CDR2 as FQNNGV. The length of the CDR3 is 15 residues. The V segment lost 1 base and the J segment 3 bases; nucleotides outside the gene matches: 3. The CDR3 is CASSLGAGGTDTQYF. In DNA form, the CDR3 reads TGTGCCAGCAGCTTAGGGGCGGGGGGAACAGATACGCAGTATTTT.

The chain is built from TRBV5-1 and TRBJ2-5; D remains unclear. This CDR3 contains 12 residues. Trimming took 2 bases from V and 4 from J, leaving 6 bases between them. In germline, CDR1 is SGHRS, CDR2 YFSETQ. CDR3 nucleotides: TGCGCCAGCAGCTTAACCGGAGAGACCCAGTACTTC. Its protein product is CASSLTGETQYF.

This clone was counted once. The J gene is TRBJ1-5, the V gene TRBV5-8; D ambiguous. V lost 2 bases, J lost 3 bases, and 9 bases lay in between. The CDR3 runs 14 residues. Germline V gene sequence: CDR1 SGHTS, CDR2 YDEGEE. The CDR3 region has the DNA TGTGCCAGCAGCTTTTGGACCGCCAATCAGCCCCAGCATTTT. Protein: CASSFWTANQPQHF.

This clone has a handful of counts. The chain employs TRBV28 and TRBJ2-7, with a possible D match to TRBD1 (6 bases). Trimming shortened V by 3 bases and J by 0 bases, and 12 bases separated the two germline ends. CDR1 and CDR2 from the germline V gene are MDHEN and SYDVKM. The CDR3 loop spans 15 amino acids. CDR3 nucleotides: TGTGCCAGCAGTTTTTATCAGGGGATCTCCTACGAGCAGTACTTC. Protein: CASSFYQGISYEQYF.

The chain employs TRBV4-1 and TRBJ2-2, with TRBD2 matching over 12 bases. Per germline, CDR1 MGHRA and CDR2 YSYEKL. V shed 4 bases and J 7 bases; nucleotides not matched to a gene: 10. The CDR3 consists of 17 residues. This CDR3 reads CASSRALAGGPNGELFF. In DNA form, the CDR3 reads TGCGCCAGCAGCCGGGCGCTAGCGGGGGGGCCAAACGGGGAGCTGTTTTTT.

The chain uses TRBV2 and TRBJ1-1, with TRBD1 as a possible D gene (5 bases). V was cut by 7 bases and J by 3 bases, with 15 bases left in between. The germline gives CDR1 SNHLY, CDR2 FYNNEI. This CDR3 spans 14 amino acids. CDR3 bases: TGTGCCAGCACTGATACGGGGACCTACACTGAAGCTTTCTTT. It yields the protein CASTDTGTYTEAFF.

This rearrangement joins TRBV7-9 to TRBJ1-4; D gene uncertain. The CDR3 consists of 12 residues. The V end lost 4 bases, the J end lost 8 bases, and 8 bases lay between the germline ends. The germline V gene has CDR1 SEHNR and CDR2 FQNEAQ (reference sequence). CDR3 in amino acids: CASSSGKEKLFF. The CDR3 DNA is TGTGCCAGCAGCTCCGGGAAAGAAAAACTGTTTTTT.

The chain joins TRBV11-2 to TRBJ2-7, with 9 bases identical to TRBD2. The germline CDR1 and CDR2 sequences are SGHAT and FQNNGV. The CDR3 totals 16 residues. V gave up 5 bases and J gave up 3 bases; unmatched junction bases: 11. The DNA of the CDR3 is TGTGCCAGCAGCGCAACCTCCGGGACTAGCAGCTACGAGCAGTACTTC. This translates into CASSATSGTSSYEQYF.

This sequence joins TRBV5-1 and TRBJ2-7, with D possibly TRBD1 on 5 matching bases. V lost 0 bases to trimming and J lost 2 bases, with 9 bases between them. The CDR3 consists of 14 residues. Germline lookup yields CDR1 SGHRS and CDR2 YFSETQ. The CDR3 nucleotides are TGCGCCAGCAGCTTGGTACAGGAACCCTACGAGCAGTACTTC. Translated, it gives CASSLVQEPYEQYF.

The chain joins TRBV5-6 to TRBJ2-3; tentatively, D is TRBD2 (7 bases). Trimming left V 0 bases short and J 4 bases short, with 15 bases between. Germline CDR1 SGHDT, CDR2 YYEEEE. The CDR3 is 16 residues long. This CDR3 reads CASSLDGLGGPDTQYF. The CDR3 nucleotides read TGTGCCAGCAGCTTGGATGGGCTGGGGGGGCCAGATACGCAGTATTTT.

The chain links TRBV19 to TRBJ1-4; D gene unclear. The V end was cut by 7 bases, the J end by 4 bases, with 13 bases between. Germline CDR1 and CDR2: LNHDA and SQIVND (reference sequence). The CDR3 has 14 amino acids. CDR3 DNA: TGTGCCAGTATGACGGACGGGTTTAATGAAAAACTGTTTTTT. Translation gives CASMTDGFNEKLFF.

This clone was observed a handful of times. Other DNA sequences in the sample encode the same CDR3. J is TRBJ2-5 and V is TRBV20-1; D remains ambiguous. CDR1 is DFQATT and CDR2 is SNEGSKA in the germline V gene (reference sequence). The V end lost 3 bases, the J end lost 1 base, and 6 bases lay between the germline ends. The CDR3 has 12 residues. CDR3 nucleotide sequence: TGCAGTGCTAGTCCCAGCCAAGAGACCCAGTACTTC. Encoded protein: CSASPSQETQYF.

The J gene is TRBJ2-2, the V gene TRBV3-1 (or the pseudogene TRBV3-2), with TRBD1 as a possible D gene (6 bases). Trimming pared 4 bases from V and 3 bases from J, leaving 9 bases between. This CDR3 region has 14 residues. Germline V CDR1 and CDR2: LGHDT, YNNKEL (reference sequence). The CDR3 protein is CASSLGHDTGELFF. In DNA form, the CDR3 reads TGTGCCAGCAGCCTGGGACATGACACCGGGGAGCTGTTTTTT.

The chain uses TRBV5-4 and TRBJ1-1; D may be TRBD1 (6 bases). CDR3 size: 14 residues. Looked up from germline, CDR1 is SGHNT and CDR2 is YYREEE (reference sequence). V shed 0 bases and J shed 7 bases, with 13 bases lying between them. The CDR3 reads CASSLVQGRDEAFF. For the CDR3, the DNA is TGTGCCAGCAGCTTGGTTCAGGGGAGAGATGAAGCTTTCTTT.

The V call is TRBV14, the J call TRBJ1-4; TRBD1 matches 8 bases. The CDR3 has 15 amino acids. Germline V lookup: CDR1 SGHDN, CDR2 FVKESK. Losses at the gene ends were 2 bases for V and 2 bases for J; bases not matched to a gene: 1. The CDR3 DNA is TGTGCCAGCAGCCAAAGACAGGGGACTAATGAAAAACTGTTTTTT. This codes for CASSQRQGTNEKLFF.

The chain has TRBV5-1 and TRBJ1-2, with 8 bases matching TRBD1. From germline, CDR1 is SGHRS and CDR2 YFSETQ. V was pared by 1 base and J by 4 bases, with 9 bases of the junction left unmatched. There are 16 residues in the CDR3. CDR3 in DNA: TGCGCCAGCAGCTTGCCCCTCGGACAGGGTCCCTATGGCTACACCTTC. Translating gives CASSLPLGQGPYGYTF.

The rearrangement uses TRBV19 and TRBJ2-1, with 8 nucleotides matching TRBD1. Germline lookup yields CDR1 LNHDA and CDR2 SQIVND (reference sequence). This CDR3 is built from 17 residues. V was clipped by 5 bases and J by 9 bases; unmatched bases: 18. The DNA for the CDR3 is TGTGCCAGTAGTCCTCGACCCGGGACAGGTTTTCGTAGTGAGCAGTTCTTC. Translated, it gives CASSPRPGTGFRSEQFF.